The source of this TCR beta chain is a study of OX40 agonist ivuxolimab in advanced cancers. Study-wide background: Two cutaneous melanoma patients and one hepatocellular carcinoma patient, three in all, had partial responses.

Method: immunoSEQ multiplex PCR; TCRdb's copy keeps in-frame clones and lacks some. The table lists 82,000 or so clones, roughly 92% of them singletons. Trimming took 2 bases from V and 0 from J; bases not matched to a gene: 0. CDR1 is SGHNT, CDR2 YYREEE, per germline (reference sequence). The CDR3 sequence is 15 residues long. The sample in question was CD4+ or CD8+ T cells sorted from blood, obtained in a trial of the OX40 agonist ivuxolimab. The clonotype originates from an adult with an advanced solid tumor such as melanoma, head and neck, liver or kidney cancer. The chain is built from TRBV5-4 and TRBJ2-2; TRBD1 matches at 8 bases. For the CDR3, the DNA is TGTGCCAGCAGCTTACAGGGGGCGAACACCGGGGAGCTGTTTTTT. It yields the protein CASSLQGANTGELFF.